A selection of T cell receptor beta chains follows, all from one sample in a study of blood T cell repertoires in COVID-19. Repertoires were generated with immunoSEQ multiplex PCR, while TCRdb's copy carries only in-frame clones and drops some. Of about 200,000 clones in the sample, 75% to 90% were seen once. Specimen: peripheral blood. These receptors all come from a woman older than 75 with COVID-19, enrolled during active disease. Both conserved end residues are part of each CDR3. Fields, in order: CDR3 length, J gene, clone size, D gene, V gene, CDR3 DNA, CDR3 protein. The D gene is left open where the match is weak. The size entry is marked missing in some rows and otherwise reads once, few, many or a size class.

>15|TRBJ2-5|.|.|TRBV19
TGTGCCAGTAGTATAGGTCTCACGGGTGAAGAGACCCAGTACTTC
CASSIGLTGEETQYF
>14|TRBJ1-1|few|.|TRBV7-9
TGTGCCAGCAGCTCCGCCACAGGATTTAATGAAGCTTTCTTT
CASSSATGFNEAFF
>16|TRBJ2-2|.|.|TRBV4-3
TGCGCCAGCAGCCAAGAAAGGGGTCTTGGGACCGGGGAGCTGTTTTTT
CASSQERGLGTGELFF
>14|TRBJ1-3|.|.|TRBV5-6
TGTGCCAGCAGCTTGAGACAGCCTGGAAACACCATATATTTT
CASSLRQPGNTIYF
>14|TRBJ2-5|few|TRBD2|TRBV5-1
TGCGCCAGCAGCCCGCGGGGGACCCAAGAGACCCAGTACTTC
CASSPRGTQETQYF
>15|TRBJ1-2|few|.|TRBV30
TGTGCCTGGAGTTACAGGGCGGCCCGAAGTTATGGCTACACCTTC
CAWSYRAARSYGYTF
>15|TRBJ1-2|.|TRBD1|TRBV7-9
TGTGCCAGCAGCTCCCAATCGACAGGGAACTATGGCTACACCTTC
CASSSQSTGNYGYTF
>14|TRBJ1-3|.|.|TRBV19
TGTGCCAGCATAGGACGGGACTCTGGAAACACCATATATTTT
CASIGRDSGNTIYF
>15|TRBJ1-3|medium-sized|.|TRBV6-1
TGTGCCAGCAGTGAAATGCCGAGCTCTGGAAACACCATATATTTT
CASSEMPSSGNTIYF
>15|TRBJ1-3|.|.|TRBV28
TGTGCCAGCAGTTTTGTCCGGGAGAGGGGAAACACCATATATTTT
CASSFVRERGNTIYF
>15|TRBJ2-3|.|TRBD2|TRBV18
TGTGCCAGCTCTGGGACTAGCGGGTCCAGTGGAGAGCAGTATTTT
CASSGTSGSSGEQYF
>16|TRBJ2-3|.|TRBD2|TRBV5-1
TGCGCCAGCAGCTCCCTCAGCGGGGGGCTCACAGATACGCAGTATTTT
CASSSLSGGLTDTQYF
>13|TRBJ2-1|.|.|TRBV12-3/TRBV12-4
TGTGCCACAACTACCCAAACGAACAATGAGCAGTTCTTC
CATTTQTNNEQFF
>12|TRBJ2-7|.|TRBD1|TRBV10-3
TGTGCCTCACGACAGGGGAACTACGAGCAGTACTTC
CASRQGNYEQYF
>14|TRBJ1-1|.|TRBD1|TRBV30
TGTGCCTGGAGTGCGACAGGGCTGAACACTGAAGCTTTCTTT
CAWSATGLNTEAFF
>15|TRBJ2-2|.|TRBD2|TRBV19
TGTGCCAGTAAATCTAGCGGCGCGAACACCGGGGAGCTGTTTTTT
CASKSSGANTGELFF
>17|TRBJ1-1|.|.|TRBV19
TGTGCCAGTAGTATCGTTGTAAATCGTGGGGAGGAGACTGAAGCTTTCTTT
CASSIVVNRGEETEAFF
>15|TRBJ2-2|.|TRBD2|TRBV29-1
TGCAGCGTTGGTGGTAGCGGGAGTCTCGCCGGGGAGCTGTTTTTT
CSVGGSGSLAGELFF
>13|TRBJ2-7|.|TRBD1|TRBV9
TGTGCCAGCAGCGTAGGGACAGGGAGCGAGCAGTACTTC
CASSVGTGSEQYF
>15|TRBJ2-7|.|TRBD1|TRBV6-1
TGTGCCAGCAGTGATTTCGGGACAGGGGACGACGAGCAGTACTTC
CASSDFGTGDDEQYF
>16|TRBJ2-4|.|.|TRBV7-9
TGTGCCAGCAGCATCTGGGAGCCTCTAGCCAAAAACATTCAGTACTTC
CASSIWEPLAKNIQYF
>16|TRBJ2-7|.|TRBD2|TRBV7-3
TGTGCCAGCAGCTCTTATACAGCGGGAGCCAGGGACGAGCAGTACTTC
CASSSYTAGARDEQYF
>15|TRBJ2-5|.|.|TRBV21-1
TGTGCCAGCAGCACTACCGGGGGGGCCTCAGAGACCCAGTACTTC
CASSTTGGASETQYF
>15|TRBJ1-3|.|TRBD1|TRBV18
TGTGCCAGCCCCTCTTCGGACAGGGGCGGAAACACCATATATTTT
CASPSSDRGGNTIYF
>15|TRBJ2-2|.|TRBD2|TRBV5-4
TGTGCCAGCAGCTTACCGGGACGGGGGGACGGGGAGCTGTTTTTT
CASSLPGRGDGELFF
>15|TRBJ2-3|once|.|TRBV11-2
TGTGCCAGCAGCAAAGCGACTCCGGGTGCAGATACGCAGTATTTT
CASSKATPGADTQYF
>14|TRBJ1-6|.|.|TRBV3-1/TRBV3-2
TGTGCCAGCAGCCAAGGGCAGGGAAATTCACCCCTCCACTTT
CASSQGQGNSPLHF
>15|TRBJ1-4|.|.|TRBV11-2
TGTGCCAGCAGCTCGTCCGGGGGTTTCAATGAAAAACTGTTTTTT
CASSSSGGFNEKLFF
>15|TRBJ2-7|.|.|TRBV7-9
TGTGCCAGCAGCTTAGTGGGCAGGTCCATCTACGAGCAGTACTTC
CASSLVGRSIYEQYF
>14|TRBJ1-1|.|.|TRBV19
TGTGCCAGTAACCAGTACGGGTTTCGCACTGAAGCTTTCTTT
CASNQYGFRTEAFF
>13|TRBJ1-3|.|.|TRBV30
TGTGCCTGGAGCTCTATCTCTGGAAACACCATATATTTT
CAWSSISGNTIYF